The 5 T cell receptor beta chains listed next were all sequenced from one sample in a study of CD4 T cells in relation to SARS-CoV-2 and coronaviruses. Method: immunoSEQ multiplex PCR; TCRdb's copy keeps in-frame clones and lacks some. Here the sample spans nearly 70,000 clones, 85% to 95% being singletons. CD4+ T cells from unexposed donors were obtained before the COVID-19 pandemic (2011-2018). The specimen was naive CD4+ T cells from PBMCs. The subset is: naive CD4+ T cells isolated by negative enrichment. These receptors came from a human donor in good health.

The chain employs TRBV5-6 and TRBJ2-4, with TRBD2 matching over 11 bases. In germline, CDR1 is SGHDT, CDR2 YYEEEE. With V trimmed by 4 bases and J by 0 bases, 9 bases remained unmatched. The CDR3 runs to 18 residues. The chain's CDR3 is CASSRGTSGRLAKNIQYF. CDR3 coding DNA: TGTGCCAGCAGCCGCGGGACTAGCGGAAGACTAGCCAAAAACATTCAGTACTTC.

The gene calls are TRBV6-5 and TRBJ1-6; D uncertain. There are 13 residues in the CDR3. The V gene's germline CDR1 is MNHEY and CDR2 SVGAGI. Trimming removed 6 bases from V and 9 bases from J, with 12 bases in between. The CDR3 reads CASRLAVGSPLHF. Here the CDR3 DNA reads TGTGCCAGCAGGCTGGCCGTCGGTTCACCCCTCCACTTT.

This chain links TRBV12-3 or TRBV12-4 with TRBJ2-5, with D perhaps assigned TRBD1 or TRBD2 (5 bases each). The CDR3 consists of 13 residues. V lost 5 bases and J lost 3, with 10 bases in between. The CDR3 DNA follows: TGTGCCAGCAGTGGGGGTCCTAAAGAGACCCAGTACTTC. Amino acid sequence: CASSGGPKETQYF.

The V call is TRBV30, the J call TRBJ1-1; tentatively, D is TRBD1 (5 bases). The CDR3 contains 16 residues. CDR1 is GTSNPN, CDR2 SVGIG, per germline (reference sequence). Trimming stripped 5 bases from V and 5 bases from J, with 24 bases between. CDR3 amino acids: CAWRPWRGFEVTEAFF. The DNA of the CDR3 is TGTGCCTGGCGTCCCTGGAGGGGTTTTGAGGTGACTGAAGCTTTCTTT. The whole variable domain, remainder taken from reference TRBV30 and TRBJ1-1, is SQTIHQWPATLVQPVGSPLSLECTVEGTSNPNLYWYRQAAGRGLQLLFYSVGIGQISSEVPQNLSASRPQDRQFILSSKKLLLSDSGFYLCAWRPWRGFEVTEAFFGQGTRLTVV.

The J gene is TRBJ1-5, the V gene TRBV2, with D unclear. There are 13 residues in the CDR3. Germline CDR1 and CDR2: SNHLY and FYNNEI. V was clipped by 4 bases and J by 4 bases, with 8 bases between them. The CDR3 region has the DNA TGTGCCAGCAGTGCTAGGGAGAATCAGCCCCAGCATTTT. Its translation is CASSARENQPQHF.